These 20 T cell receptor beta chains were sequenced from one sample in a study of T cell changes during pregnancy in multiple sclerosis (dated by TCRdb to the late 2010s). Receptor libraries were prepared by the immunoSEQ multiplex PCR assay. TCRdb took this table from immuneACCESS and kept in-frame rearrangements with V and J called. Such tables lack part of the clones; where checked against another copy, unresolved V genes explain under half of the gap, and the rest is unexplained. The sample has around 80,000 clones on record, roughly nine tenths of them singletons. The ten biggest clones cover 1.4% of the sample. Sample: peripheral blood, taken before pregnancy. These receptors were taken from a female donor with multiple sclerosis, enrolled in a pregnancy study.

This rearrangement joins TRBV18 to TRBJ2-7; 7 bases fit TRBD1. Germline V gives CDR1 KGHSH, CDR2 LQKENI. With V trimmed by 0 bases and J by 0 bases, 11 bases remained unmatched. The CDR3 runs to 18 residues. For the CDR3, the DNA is TGTGCCAGCTCACCACCGCCCGGACAGGTGCAGTACTCCTACGAGCAGTACTTC. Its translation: CASSPPPGQVQYSYEQYF.

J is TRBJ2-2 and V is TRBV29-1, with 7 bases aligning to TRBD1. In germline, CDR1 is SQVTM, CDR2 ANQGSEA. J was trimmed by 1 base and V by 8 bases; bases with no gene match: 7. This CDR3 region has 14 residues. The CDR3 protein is CSIRSGGNTGELFF. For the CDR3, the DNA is TGCAGCATACGGTCAGGGGGGAACACCGGGGAGCTGTTTTTT.

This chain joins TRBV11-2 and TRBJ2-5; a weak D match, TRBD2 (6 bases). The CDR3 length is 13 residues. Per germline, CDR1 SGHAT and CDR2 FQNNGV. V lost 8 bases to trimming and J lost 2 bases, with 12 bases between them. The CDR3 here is CASRTNLQETQYF. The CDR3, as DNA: TGTGCCAGCCGGACTAACTTACAAGAGACCCAGTACTTC.

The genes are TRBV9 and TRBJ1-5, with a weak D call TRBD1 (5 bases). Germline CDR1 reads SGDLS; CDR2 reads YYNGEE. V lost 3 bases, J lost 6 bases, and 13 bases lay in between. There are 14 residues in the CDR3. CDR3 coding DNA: TGTGCCAGCAGCGACTCCGGGGGGACTCAGCCCCAGCATTTT. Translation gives CASSDSGGTQPQHF.

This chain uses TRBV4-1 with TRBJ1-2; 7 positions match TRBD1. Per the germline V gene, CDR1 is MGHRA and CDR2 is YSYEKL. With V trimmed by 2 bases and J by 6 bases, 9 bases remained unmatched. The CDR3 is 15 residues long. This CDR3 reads CASSQPTGSTDGYTF. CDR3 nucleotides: TGCGCCAGCAGCCAACCGACAGGGAGTACGGATGGCTACACCTTC.

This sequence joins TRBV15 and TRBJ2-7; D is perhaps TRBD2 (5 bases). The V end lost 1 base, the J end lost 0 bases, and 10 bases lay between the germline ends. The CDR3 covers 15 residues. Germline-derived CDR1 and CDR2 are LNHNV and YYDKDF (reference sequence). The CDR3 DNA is TGTGCCACCAGCAGAGGCCCGGGGAGCTCCTACGAGCAGTACTTC. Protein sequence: CATSRGPGSSYEQYF.

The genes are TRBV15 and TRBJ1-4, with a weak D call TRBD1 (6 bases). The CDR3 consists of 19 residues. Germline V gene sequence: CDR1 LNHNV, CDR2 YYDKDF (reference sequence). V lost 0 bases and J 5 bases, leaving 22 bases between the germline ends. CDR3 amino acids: CATSRDKGQGRSPNEKLFF. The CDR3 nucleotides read TGTGCCACCAGCAGAGATAAGGGGCAGGGGAGATCCCCCAATGAAAAACTGTTTTTT.

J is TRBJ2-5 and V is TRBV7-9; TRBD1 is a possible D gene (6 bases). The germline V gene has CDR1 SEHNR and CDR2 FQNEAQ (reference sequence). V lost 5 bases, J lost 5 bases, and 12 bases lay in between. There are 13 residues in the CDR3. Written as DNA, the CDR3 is TGTGCCAGCAGCCCGTGGCAGGGGGAGACCCAGTACTTC. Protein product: CASSPWQGETQYF.

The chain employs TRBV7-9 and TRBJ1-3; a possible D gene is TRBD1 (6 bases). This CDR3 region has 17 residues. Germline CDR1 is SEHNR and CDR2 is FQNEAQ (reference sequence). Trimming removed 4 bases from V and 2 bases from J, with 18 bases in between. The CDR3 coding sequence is TGTGCCAGCAGCTCCTCTACACCCCAGGGGCCTGGAAACACCATATATTTT. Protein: CASSSSTPQGPGNTIYF.

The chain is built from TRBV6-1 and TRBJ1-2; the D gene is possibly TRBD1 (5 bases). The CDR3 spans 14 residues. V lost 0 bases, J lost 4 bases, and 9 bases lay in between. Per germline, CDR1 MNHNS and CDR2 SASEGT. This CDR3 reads CASSEAGGTYGYTF. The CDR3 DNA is TGTGCCAGCAGTGAAGCCGGGGGGACCTATGGCTACACCTTC.

CDR3 in amino acids: CASSEGLSTDTQYF. The CDR3 DNA follows: TGTGCCAGCAGTGAGGGACTCTCCACAGATACGCAGTATTTT. The chain links TRBV2 to TRBJ2-3; maybe TRBD2 (6 bases). Trimming cost V 3 bases and J 2 bases, with 9 bases left between them. Germline CDR1 SNHLY, CDR2 FYNNEI. The CDR3 has 14 residues. The full variable domain, rest sourced from reference TRBV2 and TRBJ2-3, is EPEVTQTPSHQVTQMGQEVILRCVPISNHLYFYWYRQILGQKVEFLVSFYNNEISEKSEIFDDQFSVERPDGSNFTLKIRSTKLEDSAMYFCASSEGLSTDTQYFGPGTRLTVL.

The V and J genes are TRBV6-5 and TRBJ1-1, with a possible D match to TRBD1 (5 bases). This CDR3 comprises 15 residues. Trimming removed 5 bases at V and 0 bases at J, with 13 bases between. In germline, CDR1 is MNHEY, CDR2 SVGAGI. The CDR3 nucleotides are TGTGCCAGCAGTGGGAACAGGATAATGAACACTGAAGCTTTCTTT. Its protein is CASSGNRIMNTEAFF.

CDR3 amino acids: CASSFRGWDYGYTF. The CDR3 DNA reads as TGTGCCAGCAGCTTCAGAGGATGGGACTATGGCTACACCTTC. The chain joins TRBV5-4 to TRBJ1-2; no clear D. This CDR3 comprises 14 residues. Germline CDR1 and CDR2: SGHNT and YYREEE (reference sequence). Trimming removed 2 bases from V and 3 bases from J, with 11 bases in between. Combining the CDR3 with reference TRBV5-4 and TRBJ1-2 gives the whole variable domain ETGVTQSPTHLIKTRGQQVTLRCSSQSGHNTVSWYQQALGQGPQFIFQYYREEENGRGNFPPRFSGLQFPNYSSELNVNALELDDSALYLCASSFRGWDYGYTFGSGTRLTVV.

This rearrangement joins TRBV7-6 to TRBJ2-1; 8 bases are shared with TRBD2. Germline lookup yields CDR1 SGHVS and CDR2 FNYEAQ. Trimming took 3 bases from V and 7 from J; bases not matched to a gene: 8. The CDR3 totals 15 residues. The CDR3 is CASSFLGGALNEQFF. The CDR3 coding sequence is TGTGCCAGCAGCTTCCTCGGGGGGGCCCTTAATGAGCAGTTCTTC.

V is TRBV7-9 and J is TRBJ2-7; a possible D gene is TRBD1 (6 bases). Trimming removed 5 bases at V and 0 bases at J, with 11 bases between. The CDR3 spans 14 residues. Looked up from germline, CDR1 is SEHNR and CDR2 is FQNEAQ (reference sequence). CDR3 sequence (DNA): TGTGCCAGCAGCGCCACAGGGAACTCCTACGAGCAGTACTTC. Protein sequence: CASSATGNSYEQYF. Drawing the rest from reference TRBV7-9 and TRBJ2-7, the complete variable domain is DTGVSQNPRHKITKRGQNVTFRCDPISEHNRLYWYRQTLGQGPEFLTYFQNEAQLEKSRLLSDRFSAERPKGSFSTLEIQRTEQGDSAMYLCASSATGNSYEQYFGPGTRLTVT.

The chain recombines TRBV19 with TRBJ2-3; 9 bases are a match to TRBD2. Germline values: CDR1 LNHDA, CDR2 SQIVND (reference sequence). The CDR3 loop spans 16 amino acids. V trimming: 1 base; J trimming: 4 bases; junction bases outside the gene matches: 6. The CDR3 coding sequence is TGTGCCAGTAGTATAGTGGCGCGGGGGGGCGCAGATACGCAGTATTTT. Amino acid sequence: CASSIVARGGADTQYF.

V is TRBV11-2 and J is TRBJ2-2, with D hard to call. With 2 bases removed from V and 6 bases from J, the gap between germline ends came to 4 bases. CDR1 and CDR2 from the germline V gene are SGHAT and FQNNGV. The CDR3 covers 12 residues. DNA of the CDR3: TGTGCCAGCAGCTTATATCCCGGGGAGCTGTTTTTT. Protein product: CASSLYPGELFF.

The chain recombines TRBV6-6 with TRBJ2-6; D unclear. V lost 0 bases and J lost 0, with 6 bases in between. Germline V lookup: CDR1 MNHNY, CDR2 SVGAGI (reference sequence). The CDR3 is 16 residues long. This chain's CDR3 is CASSYSPSSGANVLTF. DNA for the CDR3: TGTGCCAGCAGTTACTCGCCGAGCTCTGGGGCCAACGTCCTGACTTTC.

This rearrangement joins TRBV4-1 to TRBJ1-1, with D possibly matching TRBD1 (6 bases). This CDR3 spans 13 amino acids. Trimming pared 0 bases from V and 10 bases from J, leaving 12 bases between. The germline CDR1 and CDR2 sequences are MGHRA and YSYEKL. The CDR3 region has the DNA TGCGCCAGCAGCCAAGATAGGGCAGGGGCAGCTTTCTTT. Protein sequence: CASSQDRAGAAFF.

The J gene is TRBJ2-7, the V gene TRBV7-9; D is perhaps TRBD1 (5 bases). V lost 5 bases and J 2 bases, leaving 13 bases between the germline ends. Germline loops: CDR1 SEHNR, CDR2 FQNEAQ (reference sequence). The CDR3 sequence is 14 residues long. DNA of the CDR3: TGTGCCAGCAGCCCCCCGACAGTCCCCTACGAGCAGTACTTC. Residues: CASSPPTVPYEQYF.